This T cell receptor beta chain was profiled in a study of blood T cell repertoires in COVID-19. Turning to the study itself: Samples taken during acute and convalescent COVID-19 were collected in the United States, Italy and Spain. T cells, B-cell-depleted T cells, or PBMCs supplied cDNA or gDNA.

Cohort assignment relied on participant-reported clinical history. Recovery among Cohort 3 donors was established by two negative PCRs, clearance, or symptom resolution. Assay: immunoSEQ multiplex PCR; the TCRdb copy retains only in-frame clones and omits some. Of about 250,000 clones in the sample, around 87% were seen once. This CDR3 has 17 amino acids. CDR1 LNHNV and CDR2 YYDKDF come from the germline V gene (reference sequence). The V gene end was trimmed by 0 bases and the J gene end by 6 bases; junction bases not matched to a gene: 10. The receptor comes from a young woman who had recovered from COVID-19. The V and J genes are TRBV15 and TRBJ2-3, with TRBD1 identical over 9 bases. Sequencing was done on a sample of PBMCs or T cells enriched from blood (not recorded which). The CDR3 DNA sequence: TGTGCCACCAGCAGAGATCGGGGGACAGGGTATGGGGATACGCAGTATTTT. Encoded protein: CATSRDRGTGYGDTQYF. The complete variable domain, with remaining parts taken from reference TRBV15 and TRBJ2-3, reads DAMVIQNPRYQVTQFGKPVTLSCSQTLNHNVMYWYQQKSSQAPKLLFHYYDKDFNNEADTPDNFQSRRPNTSFCFLDIRSPGLGDTAMYLCATSRDRGTGYGDTQYFGPGTRLTVL.